This entry lists 26 T cell receptor beta chains sequenced from one sample in a study of blood T cell repertoires in COVID-19. Profiled with immunoSEQ multiplex PCR; TCRdb holds only in-frame clones, not every one. This sample has 120,000 or so clones, with about 80% found just once. Input material: peripheral blood. These TCRs come from a woman in her forties or fifties with acute or convalescent COVID-19.

This clone was recorded a few times. J is TRBJ2-7 and V is TRBV11-2; D perhaps matches TRBD2 (6 bases). Germline-derived CDR1 and CDR2 are SGHAT and FQNNGV. The ends were cut back, 4 bases at V and 1 base at J, with 14 bases in the middle. The length of the CDR3 is 15 residues. The CDR3 bases are TGTGCCAGCAGCTATCACCGGGACTCATCCTACGAGCAGTACTTC. Amino acid sequence: CASSYHRDSSYEQYF.

The chain has TRBV5-4 and TRBJ2-7; D is unclear. V lost 0 bases to trimming and J lost 2 bases, with 12 bases between them. Per the germline V gene, CDR1 is SGHNT and CDR2 is YYREEE (reference sequence). This CDR3 is 15 amino acids long. CDR3 nucleotide sequence: TGTGCCAGCAGCTTGGACGCAGGCGATACCTACGAGCAGTACTTC. It yields the protein CASSLDAGDTYEQYF.

The table lists this clone with many counts. This sequence joins TRBV29-1 and TRBJ1-5; 7 positions match TRBD1. From germline, CDR1 is SQVTM and CDR2 ANQGSEA. The J segment lost 4 bases and the V segment lost 8 bases, leaving 8 bases of the junction unmatched. This CDR3 spans 13 amino acids. CDR3 in DNA: TGCAGCATCCGGGACAGCCTAAATCAGCCCCAGCATTTT. Amino acids: CSIRDSLNQPQHF.

The sample holds one count of this clone. This chain links TRBV11-2 with TRBJ2-1; TRBD1 matches 8 bases. There are 18 residues in the CDR3. With 5 bases clipped from V and 7 bases from J, the junction kept 19 bases outside the gene matches. CDR1 and CDR2 (germline): SGHAT, FQNNGV. The CDR3 DNA reads as TGTGCCAGCAGCCAGATGGGGGCAGGGGGCACTGTAGGGAATGAGCAGTTCTTC. It is translated as CASSQMGAGGTVGNEQFF.

The chain uses TRBV6-4 and TRBJ2-3; 9 nucleotides align to TRBD2. J gave up 4 bases and V 5 bases, and 7 bases lay outside the gene matches. Germline loops: CDR1 MRHNA, CDR2 SNTAGT. The CDR3 consists of 15 residues. The CDR3: CASSQLAGSSDTQYF. CDR3 coding DNA: TGTGCCAGCAGTCAGCTAGCGGGGTCATCAGATACGCAGTATTTT.

V usage is TRBV11-2 and J usage is TRBJ1-2; 7 bases map to TRBD1. J lost 0 bases, V lost 4 bases, and 5 bases had no gene match. Per germline, CDR1 SGHAT and CDR2 FQNNGV. This CDR3 has 15 amino acids. CDR3 in amino acids: CASSSRDRANYGYTF. In DNA, the CDR3 is TGTGCCAGCAGCTCTAGGGACAGAGCTAACTATGGCTACACCTTC.

The chain links TRBV24-1 to TRBJ2-2; weak D call: TRBD1 (6 bases). V gave up 5 bases and J gave up 6 bases, with 15 bases separating them. Germline V gene lookup returns CDR1 KGHDR and CDR2 SFDVKD. The CDR3 length is 15 residues. CDR3 coding DNA: TGTGCCACCAGTGCTCAGGGGTTTAGTCCCGGGGAGCTGTTTTTT. This encodes CATSAQGFSPGELFF.

This chain connects TRBV5-6 to TRBJ1-2; a possible D gene is TRBD1 (5 bases). The CDR3 runs 15 residues. The V end was cut by 4 bases, the J end by 0 bases, with 13 bases between. CDR1 SGHDT and CDR2 YYEEEE come from the germline V gene. CDR3 in DNA: TGTGCCAGCAGCGTCCCAGGGAATCCTAACTATGGCTACACCTTC. Protein product: CASSVPGNPNYGYTF.

The genes are TRBV3-1 (or the pseudogene TRBV3-2) and TRBJ1-2; 9 bases map to TRBD1. The CDR3 is 12 residues long. After removal of 6 bases from V and 14 bases from J, the junction contained 10 bases not matched to a gene. Germline lookup yields CDR1 LGHDT and CDR2 YNNKEL (reference sequence). The CDR3, as DNA: TGTGCCAGCAGTCCACCCGGGACAGGGATTACCTTC. This gives the protein CASSPPGTGITF.

The V gene is TRBV10-3, the J gene TRBJ2-3; 8 bases are a match to TRBD2. Trimming cost V 2 bases and J 1 base; bases outside gene matches: 5. This CDR3 spans 16 amino acids. Germline V gives CDR1 ENHRY, CDR2 SYGVKD. CDR3 DNA sequence: TGTGCCATCAGTGAGCCCTCTAGCGGGCGCACAGATACGCAGTATTTT. Translation: CAISEPSSGRTDTQYF.

V and J are TRBV12-5 and TRBJ2-7; D unresolved. This CDR3 comprises 12 residues. Trimming shortened V by 0 bases and J by 3 bases, and 3 bases separated the two germline ends. CDR1 and CDR2 (germline): LGHNT, FRNRAP. The CDR3, as DNA: TGTGCTAGTGGTTTGGTCTTCTACGAGCAGTACTTC. This gives the protein CASGLVFYEQYF.

Here the CDR3 reads CASSLGTGRGQPQHF. The CDR3, as DNA: TGTGCCAGCAGCTTGGGGACAGGAAGGGGTCAGCCCCAGCATTTT. The chain joins TRBV11-2 to TRBJ1-5, with 8 bases matching TRBD1. V lost 3 bases and J lost 6; bases outside the gene matches: 7. The length of the CDR3 is 15 residues. CDR1 is SGHAT and CDR2 is FQNNGV in the germline V gene.

The CDR3 protein is CATSRSWGGTNEKLFF. The DNA for the CDR3 is TGTGCCACCAGCCGCTCCTGGGGAGGAACTAATGAAAAACTGTTTTTT. The V call is TRBV15, the J call TRBJ1-4; D not certain. The V end was cut by 5 bases, the J end by 1 base, with 14 bases between. Germline V CDR1 and CDR2: LNHNV, YYDKDF (reference sequence). This CDR3 region has 16 residues.

The chain uses TRBV20-1 and TRBJ2-1, with 13 positions matching TRBD2. The CDR3 has 14 amino acids. V dropped 5 bases and J dropped 9; count of bases not matched to a gene: 7. In germline, CDR1 is DFQATT, CDR2 SNEGSKA (reference sequence). The CDR3 region has the DNA TGCAGTGCTGGTGGACTAGCGGGAGTTCCTGAGCAGTTCTTC. This sequence encodes CSAGGLAGVPEQFF.

The V gene is TRBV12-3 or TRBV12-4, the J gene TRBJ1-1; D ambiguous. The germline V and J ends were trimmed by 6 bases and 4 bases, with 12 bases remaining between them. This CDR3 region has 13 residues. The DNA for the CDR3 is TGTGCCAGCAGCCCCCCCGGGATCACTGAAGCTTTCTTT. Residues: CASSPPGITEAFF.

The rearrangement links TRBV28 to TRBJ2-1; 11 bases are a match to TRBD2. The ends lost 6 bases at V and 4 bases at J; junction bases unmatched: 2. Germline CDR1 reads MDHEN; CDR2 reads SYDVKM. This CDR3 is 14 amino acids long. As DNA, the CDR3 is TGTGCCAGCAGACTAGCGGGAGATTACAATGAGCAGTTCTTC. Protein: CASRLAGDYNEQFF.

The genes are TRBV29-1 and TRBJ2-1; D may be TRBD1 (5 bases). The V and J ends lost 3 bases and 3 bases respectively, with 6 bases between them. The V gene's germline CDR1 is SQVTM and CDR2 ANQGSEA. CDR3 length: 12 amino acids. CDR3 bases: TGCAGCGTTGACAGGGACTACAATGAGCAGTTCTTC. Its protein product is CSVDRDYNEQFF.

This clone was seen a handful of times. The chain carries TRBV7-9 and TRBJ2-6; 9 bases agree with TRBD1. The CDR3 loop spans 18 amino acids. The germline V gene encodes CDR1 SEHNR and CDR2 FQNEAQ (reference sequence). J gave up 1 base and V 2 bases, and 6 bases lay outside the gene matches. The CDR3 DNA reads as TGTGCCAGCAGCTTAAAGACAGGGGGTCGGTCTGGGGCCAACGTCCTGACTTTC. Translating it yields CASSLKTGGRSGANVLTF. Looking up the rest from reference TRBV7-9 and TRBJ2-6 gives the full variable domain: DTGVSQNPRHKITKRGQNVTFRCDPISEHNRLYWYRQTLGQGPEFLTYFQNEAQLEKSRLLSDRFSAERPKGSFSTLEIQRTEQGDSAMYLCASSLKTGGRSGANVLTFGAGSRLTVL.

This chain uses TRBV19 with TRBJ2-2, with D maybe TRBD1 (6 bases). There are 14 residues in the CDR3. Trimming stripped 1 base from V and 6 bases from J, with 9 bases between. Germline loops: CDR1 LNHDA, CDR2 SQIVND (reference sequence). Here the CDR3 DNA reads TGTGCCAGTAGTATAGCAGGGGTTTCCGGGGAGCTGTTTTTT. Translation gives CASSIAGVSGELFF.

The chain links TRBV30 to TRBJ2-1, with a possible D match to TRBD1 (6 bases). The germline CDR1 and CDR2 sequences are GTSNPN and SVGIG (reference sequence). The CDR3 consists of 14 residues. The V and J ends lost 5 bases and 3 bases respectively, with 14 bases between them. The CDR3 nucleotides are TGTGCCTGGTCCAGGGGAACGGGCTACAATGAGCAGTTCTTC. Translated: CAWSRGTGYNEQFF.

V is TRBV28 and J is TRBJ1-3; D gene ambiguous. This CDR3 region has 13 residues. Germline assignment: CDR1 MDHEN and CDR2 SYDVKM. Trimming pared 5 bases from V and 3 bases from J, leaving 8 bases between. CDR3 in DNA: TGTGCCAGCAGTACAATTATTGGAAACACCATATATTTT. It translates to CASSTIIGNTIYF.

The gene calls are TRBV19 and TRBJ1-2; TRBD1 aligns across 9 bases. This CDR3 contains 13 residues. Germline lookup yields CDR1 LNHDA and CDR2 SQIVND (reference sequence). With V trimmed by 7 bases and J by 7 bases, 7 bases remained unmatched. The CDR3 protein is CASNRDRELGYTF. The CDR3 region has the DNA TGTGCCAGTAACCGGGACAGGGAGCTTGGCTACACCTTC.

Concerning this clone: Because it lacks the conserved phenylalanine or tryptophan at the end, this CDR3 is likely a read error. The DNA is left out, because the CDR3 cannot be placed on it with certainty; the CDR3 is given as TCRdb lists it. The chain is built from TRBV9 and TRBJ2-7; the tabulated D call, TRBD2, remains unverified against the DNA. Germline CDR1 SGDLS, CDR2 YYNGEE. The CDR3 is 13 amino acids long, termini counted. CDR3 amino acids: CASSVDPEGERMY.

The chain recombines TRBV20-1 with TRBJ1-5, with D unclear. Trimming took off 3 bases at V and 2 bases at J, with 26 bases between the two ends. The CDR3 contains 19 residues. Germline V lookup: CDR1 DFQATT, CDR2 SNEGSKA (reference sequence). The CDR3 region has the DNA TGCAGTGCTAGTTGGCTAGACGCTCTGGGTCCAGTCGGCAATCAGCCCCAGCATTTT. It specifies CSASWLDALGPVGNQPQHF.

The CDR3 DNA follows: TGTGCCAGCAGTCAGATGCGGGATCTCACAGATACGCAGTATTTT. This translates into CASSQMRDLTDTQYF. The J gene is TRBJ2-3, the V gene TRBV28; tentative D call: TRBD2 (6 bases). The CDR3 is 15 amino acids. Between the trimmed V and J ends, which lost 5 bases and 2 bases, there was a span of 14 bases. CDR1 is MDHEN and CDR2 is SYDVKM in the germline V gene.

This chain links TRBV7-9 with TRBJ2-2, with 10 bases matching TRBD2. Per the germline V gene, CDR1 is SEHNR and CDR2 is FQNEAQ (reference sequence). This CDR3 has 18 amino acids. Losses at the gene ends were 3 bases for V and 0 bases for J; bases not matched to a gene: 7. The CDR3 loop reads CASSFPGLAAANTGELFF. CDR3 coding DNA: TGTGCCAGCAGCTTCCCCGGACTAGCGGCTGCGAACACCGGGGAGCTGTTTTTT.